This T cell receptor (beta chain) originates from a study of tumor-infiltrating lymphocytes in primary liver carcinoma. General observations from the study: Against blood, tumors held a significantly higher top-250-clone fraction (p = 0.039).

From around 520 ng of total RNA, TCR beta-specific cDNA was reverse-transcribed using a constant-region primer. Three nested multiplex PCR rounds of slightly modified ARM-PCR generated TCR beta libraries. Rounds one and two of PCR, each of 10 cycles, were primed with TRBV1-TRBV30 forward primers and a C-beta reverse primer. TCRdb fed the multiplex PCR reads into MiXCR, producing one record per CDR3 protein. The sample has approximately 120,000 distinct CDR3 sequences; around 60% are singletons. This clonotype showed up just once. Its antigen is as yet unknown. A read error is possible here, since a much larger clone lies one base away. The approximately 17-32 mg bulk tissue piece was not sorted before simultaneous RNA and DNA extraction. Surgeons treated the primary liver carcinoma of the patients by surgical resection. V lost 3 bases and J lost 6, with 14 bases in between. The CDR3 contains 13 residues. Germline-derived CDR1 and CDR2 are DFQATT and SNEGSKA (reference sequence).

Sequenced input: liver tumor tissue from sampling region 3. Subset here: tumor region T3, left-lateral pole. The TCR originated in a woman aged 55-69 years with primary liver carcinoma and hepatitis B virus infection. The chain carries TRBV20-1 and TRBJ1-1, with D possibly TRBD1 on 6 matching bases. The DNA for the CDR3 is TGCAGTGCTAGTACAGGGAAGGGGGCTGAAGCTTTCTTT. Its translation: CSASTGKGAEAFF.